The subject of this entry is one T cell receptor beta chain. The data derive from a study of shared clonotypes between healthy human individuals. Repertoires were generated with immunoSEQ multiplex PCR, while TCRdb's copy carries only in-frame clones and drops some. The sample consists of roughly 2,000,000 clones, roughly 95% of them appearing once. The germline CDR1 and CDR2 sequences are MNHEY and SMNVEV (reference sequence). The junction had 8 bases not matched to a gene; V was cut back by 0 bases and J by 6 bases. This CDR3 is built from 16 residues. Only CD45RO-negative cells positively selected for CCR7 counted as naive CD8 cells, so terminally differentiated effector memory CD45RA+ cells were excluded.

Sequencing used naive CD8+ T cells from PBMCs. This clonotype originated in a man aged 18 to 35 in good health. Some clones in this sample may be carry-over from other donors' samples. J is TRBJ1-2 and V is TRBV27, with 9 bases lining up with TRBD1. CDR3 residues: CASSLSLGQGLDGYTF. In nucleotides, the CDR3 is TGTGCCAGCAGTTTATCCCTGGGACAGGGACTGGATGGCTACACCTTC.